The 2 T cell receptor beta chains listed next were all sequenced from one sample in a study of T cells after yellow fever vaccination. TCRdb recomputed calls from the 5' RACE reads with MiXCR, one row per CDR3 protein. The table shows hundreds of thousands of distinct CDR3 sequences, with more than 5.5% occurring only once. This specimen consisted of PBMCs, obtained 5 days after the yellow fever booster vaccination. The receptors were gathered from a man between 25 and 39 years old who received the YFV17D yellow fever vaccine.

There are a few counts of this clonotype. The CDR3 bases are TGTGCCAGCAGCCAAGCAGAGGTGAGGGTGCAGTTCTTC. It codes for CASSQAEVRVQFF. J is TRBJ2-1 and V is TRBV3-1; D might be TRBD2 (5 bases). The CDR3 length is 13 residues. Trimming shortened V by 1 base and J by 12 bases, and 13 bases separated the two germline ends. Germline-derived CDR1 and CDR2 are LGHDT and YNNKEL (reference sequence).

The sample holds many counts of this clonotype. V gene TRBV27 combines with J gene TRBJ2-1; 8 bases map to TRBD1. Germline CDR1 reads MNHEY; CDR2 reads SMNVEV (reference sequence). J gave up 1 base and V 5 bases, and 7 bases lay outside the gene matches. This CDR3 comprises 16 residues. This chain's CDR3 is CASSLEHRGSYNEQFF. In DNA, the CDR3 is TGTGCCAGCAGTCTCGAACACAGGGGGTCCTACAATGAGCAGTTCTTC.